Listed below are T cell receptor beta chains from one sample, sequenced in a study of OX40 agonist ivuxolimab in advanced cancers. Method: immunoSEQ multiplex PCR; TCRdb's copy keeps in-frame clones and lacks some. The sample contains approximately 73,000 clones, roughly 90% of which appear only once. Source: CD4+ or CD8+ T cells sorted from blood, taken in a trial of the OX40 agonist ivuxolimab. These receptors all come from an adult with an advanced solid tumor such as melanoma, head and neck, liver or kidney cancer. CDR3s include the opening cysteine and the closing phenylalanine or tryptophan. A D gene is named only where the DNA matches it firmly.

14 TRBJ1-2 TRBV18 NA CASSPSATPYGYTF TGTGCCAGCTCACCGAGTGCGACCCCCTATGGCTACACCTTC
16 TRBJ2-6 TRBV13 NA CASSLPPSSGANVLTF TGTGCCAGCAGCTTACCACCCTCCTCTGGGGCCAACGTCCTGACTTTC
13 TRBJ1-4 TRBV30 NA CAWKGQTNEKLFF TGTGCCTGGAAAGGGCAGACTAATGAAAAACTGTTTTTT
18 TRBJ2-3 TRBV7-9 NA CASSLALAYGVLADTQYF TGTGCCAGCAGCTTAGCCTTGGCGTATGGAGTATTGGCAGATACGCAGTATTTT
14 TRBJ2-1 TRBV14 NA CASSQDPRGREQFF TGTGCCAGCAGCCAAGATCCGAGGGGTAGGGAGCAGTTCTTC
11 TRBJ2-3 TRBV10-3 NA CAISETDTQYF TGTGCCATCAGTGAGACGGATACGCAGTATTTT
12 TRBJ1-1 TRBV7-2 NA CASSPLGNEAFF TGTGCCAGCAGCCCCTTGGGGAATGAAGCTTTCTTT
14 TRBJ2-7 TRBV11-2 NA CASSPILGAGEQYF TGTGCCAGCAGCCCCATCCTGGGGGCTGGGGAGCAGTACTTC
14 TRBJ2-7 TRBV9 NA CASSVEQGTGKQYF TGTGCCAGCAGCGTGGAGCAGGGGACGGGGAAGCAGTACTTC
11 TRBJ2-1 TRBV5-1 NA CASSDLGEQFF TGCGCCAGCAGCGACCTAGGTGAGCAGTTCTTC